This T cell receptor (beta chain) was documented in a study of shared clonotypes between healthy human individuals. Study observations and caveats: Researchers sampled blood only, noting tissue repertoires likely differ.

It was CD45RO-negative cells, positively selected for CCR7, that made up naive CD8 cells, with terminally differentiated effector memory CD45RA+ cells excluded. There were only Caucasian adults among the donors, and all lived in Nashville, Tennessee. The protocol was immunoSEQ multiplex PCR, while the TCRdb copy is restricted to in-frame clones and leaves out a portion. The sample gives around 600,000 clones, around 95% of which show up once; 0.11% is in the top ten. Per the germline V gene, CDR1 is MNHEY and CDR2 is SMNVEV (reference sequence). This CDR3 contains 13 residues. Trimming pared 6 bases from V and 0 bases from J, leaving 9 bases between. In the case of this clone: What it binds is not known. Other DNA sequences of this sample code for an identical CDR3.

The chain combines TRBV27 with TRBJ2-7; D is uncertain. Sequences were obtained from naive CD8+ T cells sorted from blood. This receptor was taken from a woman in her twenties or thirties in good health. This CDR3 is CASSPTSSYEQYF. The CDR3 bases are TGTGCCAGCAGCCCGACAAGCTCCTACGAGCAGTACTTC.